These 12 T cell receptor beta chains came from one sample sequenced in a study of memory CD4+ T cells and cytomegalovirus serostatus. Libraries were prepared by immunoSEQ multiplex PCR; TCRdb keeps only in-frame clonotypes and omits some of them. The table shows about 64,000 clones, with roughly three quarters occurring only once. The sort gate was single viable CD3+CD4+CD8-CD45RO+ cells for memory CD4+ T cells. What was sequenced was memory CD4+ T cells from blood. The receptors shown here come from an adult in good health and CMV-seronegative.

V usage is TRBV5-6 and J usage is TRBJ1-2; TRBD1 agrees at 7 bases. The CDR3 is made up of 15 amino acids. Per the germline V gene, CDR1 is SGHDT and CDR2 is YYEEEE. Trimming took 3 bases from V and 5 from J; bases not matched to a gene: 10. In DNA, the CDR3 is TGTGCCAGCAGCTCCCAGACAGGGTGGAATTATGGCTACACCTTC. This sequence encodes CASSSQTGWNYGYTF.

This chain uses TRBV14 with TRBJ2-7; perhaps TRBD1 as D (6 bases). In germline, CDR1 is SGHDN, CDR2 FVKESK. The CDR3 sequence is 17 residues long. The V end lost 3 bases, the J end lost 3 bases, and 21 bases lay between the germline ends. CDR3 region: CASSHPTDPEGGYEQYF. For the CDR3, the DNA is TGTGCCAGCAGCCACCCGACGGATCCTGAAGGGGGCTACGAGCAGTACTTC.

The chain has TRBV19 and TRBJ2-1; 10 bases map to TRBD2. J was trimmed by 7 bases and V by 4 bases; bases with no gene match: 7. Looked up from germline, CDR1 is LNHDA and CDR2 is SQIVND (reference sequence). CDR3 size: 15 residues. The CDR3 DNA reads TGTGCCAGTAGTACCAGCGGGAGGGGTTGGAATGAGCAGTTCTTC. Protein sequence: CASSTSGRGWNEQFF.

This rearrangement joins TRBV5-1 to TRBJ2-3; no firm D call. Trimming cost V 4 bases and J 0 bases, with 15 bases left between them. The CDR3 is 16 amino acids. Germline values: CDR1 SGHRS, CDR2 YFSETQ. The CDR3, as DNA: TGCGCCAGCAGCCCTTCACGGCAGACTAGCACAGATACGCAGTATTTT. Its protein is CASSPSRQTSTDTQYF.

This clone has only one observation. The chain is built from TRBV18 and TRBJ2-1, with D possibly TRBD1 on 5 matching bases. Trimming left V 3 bases short and J 2 bases short, with 11 bases between. Germline V gives CDR1 KGHSH, CDR2 LQKENI. CDR3 length: 15 amino acids. The CDR3 nucleotides read TGTGCCAGCTCACCCGCAGGGTGGGCCTACAATGAGCAGTTCTTC. Its translation: CASSPAGWAYNEQFF.

This clone was counted at least ten times. The V gene is TRBV7-2, the J gene TRBJ2-7; the match to TRBD1 covers 8 bases. There are 14 residues in the CDR3. The V segment lost 5 bases and the J segment 2 bases; nucleotides outside the gene matches: 5. The germline gives CDR1 SGHTA, CDR2 FQGNSA. The CDR3 here is CASSPRQGTYEQYF. In DNA, the CDR3 is TGTGCCAGCAGCCCCCGACAGGGGACCTACGAGCAGTACTTC.

In its sample, this clone was seen many times. This sequence joins TRBV5-4 and TRBJ1-1; D is possibly TRBD1 (6 bases). The germline CDR1 and CDR2 sequences are SGHNT and YYREEE (reference sequence). V gave up 4 bases and J gave up 2 bases, with 15 bases separating them. This CDR3 spans 15 amino acids. The CDR3 DNA sequence: TGTGCCAGCAGCAGGGTCGGACAGACCAACACTGAAGCTTTCTTT. Amino acids: CASSRVGQTNTEAFF.

Turning to this clone: This same CDR3 is encoded by further DNA sequences in the sample. The chain combines TRBV2 with TRBJ1-1; 7 positions agree with TRBD1. Germline V gene sequence: CDR1 SNHLY, CDR2 FYNNEI. The CDR3 contains 13 residues. V trimming: 4 bases; J trimming: 1 base; junction bases outside the gene matches: 0. For the CDR3, the DNA is TGTGCCAGCAGTGGACAGGGGAACACTGAAGCTTTCTTT. This codes for CASSGQGNTEAFF.

J is TRBJ1-4 and V is TRBV7-6, with D perhaps matching TRBD1 (6 bases). V was cut by 4 bases and J by 2 bases, with 8 bases left in between. The CDR3 is made up of 14 amino acids. Germline V gives CDR1 SGHVS, CDR2 FNYEAQ. The CDR3, as DNA: TGTGCCAGCAGCTCTCAGGGGACTAATGAAAAACTGTTTTTT. This translates into CASSSQGTNEKLFF.

V is TRBV5-6 and J is TRBJ1-4; possible D gene TRBD1, 5 bases. The ends were cut back, 2 bases at V and 4 bases at J, with 18 bases in the middle. The CDR3 totals 17 residues. CDR1 and CDR2 from the germline V gene are SGHDT and YYEEEE. This CDR3 reads CASSFGTDRFVNEKLFF. The CDR3 region has the DNA TGTGCCAGCAGCTTTGGAACCGACAGATTCGTTAATGAAAAACTGTTTTTT.

This clone was seen only a few times. This chain joins TRBV5-1 and TRBJ1-1; 7 bases are shared with TRBD1. The CDR3 totals 14 residues. Germline V gives CDR1 SGHRS, CDR2 YFSETQ. Trimming at V came to 0 bases and at J to 4 bases, leaving 3 bases not matched to a gene. The CDR3: CASSLVGGSTEAFF. The DNA of the CDR3 is TGCGCCAGCAGCTTGGTAGGGGGCTCCACTGAAGCTTTCTTT.

The V and J genes are TRBV10-3 and TRBJ2-2; D possibly corresponds to TRBD1 (7 bases). CDR1 is ENHRY and CDR2 is SYGVKD in the germline V gene. With 6 bases removed from V and 0 bases from J, the gap between germline ends came to 11 bases. The CDR3 has 15 residues. CDR3 bases: TGTGCCATCAGGCGGGACAGAACGAACACCGGGGAGCTGTTTTTT. Amino acids: CAIRRDRTNTGELFF.